Each of the 23 T cell receptor beta chains below was sequenced from the same sample in a study of T cells after yellow fever vaccination. One entry per CDR3 protein results from TCRdb running MiXCR on the 5' RACE reads. The data contain 250,000 to 300,000 distinct CDR3 sequences, roughly 5.2% of them singletons. The input for sequencing was CD4+ T cells sorted from PBMCs, taken on the day of the yellow fever booster vaccination. The receptors were sampled from a man in his late teens or twenties who received the YFV17D yellow fever vaccine.

The rearrangement links TRBV29-1 to TRBJ1-1, with D maybe TRBD1 (6 bases). The germline V and J ends were trimmed by 7 bases and 11 bases, with 17 bases remaining between them. CDR1 and CDR2 (germline): SQVTM, ANQGSEA. This CDR3 is 11 amino acids long. The CDR3 is CSELTAGGAFF. CDR3 coding DNA: TGCAGCGAATTGACCGCGGGGGGCGCTTTCTTT.

The chain joins TRBV6-1 to TRBJ1-2; D is ambiguous. V lost 4 bases, J lost 0 bases, and 9 bases lay in between. Germline assignment: CDR1 MNHNS and CDR2 SASEGT. The CDR3 totals 14 residues. CDR3 coding DNA: TGTGCCAGCAGTGTGAACACCGCTAACTATGGCTACACCTTC. Translation: CASSVNTANYGYTF.

The V call is TRBV5-1, the J call TRBJ1-5, with D tentatively TRBD1 (6 bases). The CDR3 is 14 residues long. Germline V gene data show CDR1 as SGHRS and CDR2 as YFSETQ. V gave up 3 bases and J gave up 3 bases, with 10 bases separating them. CDR3 nucleotides: TGCGCCAGCAGCTCGACAGGCCCCAATCAGCCCCAGCATTTT. Translated: CASSSTGPNQPQHF.

CDR3 nucleotide sequence: TGTGCCAGCAGAAGCGGGGGGAGGTACGAGCAGTACGTC. Translated, it gives CASRSGGRYEQYV. This chain joins TRBV6-2 or TRBV6-3 and TRBJ2-7, with 9 bases that match TRBD2. V shed 6 bases, J shed 4 bases, and the junction held 4 bases outside the gene matches. Germline values: CDR1 MNHEY, CDR2 SVGEGT. The CDR3 is made up of 13 amino acids.

Ten or more counts support this clonotype. The CDR3 reads CSAVVAGGPMTDTQYF. The CDR3 coding sequence is TGCAGTGCTGTTGTAGCGGGGGGGCCCATGACAGATACGCAGTATTTT. The chain links TRBV20-1 to TRBJ2-3; 11 positions agree with TRBD2. This CDR3 has 16 amino acids. Germline V gives CDR1 DFQATT, CDR2 SNEGSKA (reference sequence). J lost 3 bases, V lost 5 bases, and 10 bases had no gene match.

The V call is TRBV4-1, the J call TRBJ1-4, with D perhaps TRBD1 (5 bases). CDR3 length equals 14 residues. V shed 4 bases and J shed 6 bases, with 12 bases lying between them. CDR1 and CDR2 from the germline V gene are MGHRA and YSYEKL. CDR3 coding DNA: TGCGCCAGCAGCCCGATGACCAGGGATGAAAAACTGTTTTTT. Its protein is CASSPMTRDEKLFF.

The CDR3, as DNA: TGTGCCAGCAGCCACTCGGGGACCAGGGAAAACATTCAGTACTTC. This translates into CASSHSGTRENIQYF. The genes are TRBV4-2 and TRBJ2-4; D tentatively fits TRBD1 or TRBD2 (5 bases each). V shed 3 bases and J shed 5 bases, with 14 bases lying between them. In germline, CDR1 is LGHNA, CDR2 YNFKEQ. The CDR3 is made up of 15 amino acids.

Many counts were recorded for this clonotype. V gene TRBV12-3 or TRBV12-4 combines with J gene TRBJ2-3; D may be TRBD2 (5 bases). There are 12 residues in the CDR3. V was clipped by 7 bases and J by 6 bases, with 11 bases between them. The CDR3 nucleotides read TGTGCCAGCACTGTTACTAGTGATACGCAGTATTTT. This gives the protein CASTVTSDTQYF.

This clonotype came up a few times. The rearrangement links TRBV6-5 to TRBJ1-5; tentative D call: TRBD1 (6 bases). Germline V gene sequence: CDR1 MNHEY, CDR2 SVGAGI. CDR3 size: 14 residues. V was shortened by 6 bases and J by 3 bases, with 12 bases between the two germline ends. CDR3 region: CASRDQGTNQPQHF. In nucleotides, the CDR3 is TGTGCCAGCAGGGACCAGGGGACCAATCAGCCCCAGCATTTT.

This clonotype showed up just a few times. The genes are TRBV7-3 and TRBJ2-5, with D possibly matching TRBD1 (5 bases). The CDR3 runs to 13 residues. V was pared by 4 bases and J by 1 base, with 7 bases between. Germline V gives CDR1 SGHTA, CDR2 FQGTGA. CDR3 region: CASSSRGQETQYF. CDR3 DNA: TGTGCCAGCAGCTCTAGGGGCCAAGAGACCCAGTACTTC.

The chain carries TRBV10-2 and TRBJ2-2; TRBD1 aligns across 8 bases. This CDR3 is built from 15 residues. Germline V gene lookup returns CDR1 WSHSY and CDR2 SAAADI. V was pared by 6 bases and J by 1 base, with 4 bases of the junction left unmatched. The CDR3 protein is CASRDRALNTGELFF. CDR3 coding DNA: TGCGCCAGCAGGGACAGGGCCTTGAACACCGGGGAGCTGTTTTTT.

This clonotype was observed at least ten times. The V and J genes are TRBV6-2 or TRBV6-3 and TRBJ2-5; TRBD1 might be the D (5 bases). With 6 bases removed from V and 5 bases from J, the gap between germline ends came to 16 bases. Germline V gene lookup returns CDR1 MNHEY and CDR2 SVGEGT. This CDR3 is 14 amino acids long. The CDR3 loop is CASRQVSSRETQYF. The CDR3 DNA reads as TGTGCCAGCAGACAGGTATCAAGTCGGGAGACCCAGTACTTC.

This clonotype occurred a few times. The V call is TRBV9, the J call TRBJ2-1; 7 bases fit TRBD2. The CDR3 length is 13 residues. Germline CDR1 SGDLS, CDR2 YYNGEE. With V trimmed by 4 bases and J by 8 bases, 6 bases remained unmatched. CDR3 sequence reads: CASSLDLADEQFF. CDR3 sequence (DNA): TGTGCCAGCAGCCTCGACCTAGCGGATGAGCAGTTCTTC.

This clonotype was found many times. CDR3 sequence reads: CASKRDIYGYTF. CDR3 in DNA: TGTGCCAGCAAAAGGGATATCTATGGCTACACCTTC. This chain links TRBV2 with TRBJ1-2; D ambiguous. Trimming took off 7 bases at V and 4 bases at J, with 10 bases between the two ends. The germline CDR1 and CDR2 sequences are SNHLY and FYNNEI. This CDR3 is built from 12 residues.

Ten or more counts support this clonotype. The V and J genes are TRBV5-1 and TRBJ2-2; 7 bases line up with TRBD2. Germline V gene sequence: CDR1 SGHRS, CDR2 YFSETQ. The CDR3 is made up of 16 amino acids. V lost 3 bases to trimming and J lost 5 bases; unmatched junction nucleotides: 10. CDR3 DNA: TGCGCCAGCAGCTCCGGACTAGATGGAGGGACCGGGGAGCTGTTTTTT. It codes for CASSSGLDGGTGELFF.

This clonotype has ten or more counts. The chain has TRBV7-2 and TRBJ2-7; 9 bases map to TRBD1. Germline V gene lookup returns CDR1 SGHTA and CDR2 FQGNSA. V lost 3 bases to trimming and J lost 4 bases; unmatched junction nucleotides: 1. The CDR3 is 13 amino acids. The CDR3 loop reads CASSLDRGYEQYF. CDR3 sequence (DNA): TGTGCCAGCAGCTTGGACAGGGGTTACGAGCAGTACTTC.

This clonotype was recorded a few times. The chain has TRBV24-1 and TRBJ2-3, with TRBD2 as a possible D gene (6 bases). The germline gives CDR1 KGHDR, CDR2 SFDVKD. The V end lost 4 bases, the J end lost 4 bases, and 14 bases lay between the germline ends. The CDR3 sequence is 15 residues long. The CDR3 sequence is CATSERGASADTQYF. The CDR3 DNA reads as TGTGCCACCAGTGAGCGGGGCGCCTCAGCAGATACGCAGTATTTT.

This clonotype came up many times. The chain has TRBV5-1 and TRBJ1-5; 11 bases fit TRBD1. Trimming at V came to 4 bases and at J to 7 bases, leaving 13 bases not matched to a gene. This CDR3 contains 17 residues. Germline V gene sequence: CDR1 SGHRS, CDR2 YFSETQ. The CDR3 region is CASSLFPLGTGGQPQHF. The CDR3 nucleotides read TGCGCCAGCAGCCTTTTTCCGCTTGGGACAGGGGGGCAGCCCCAGCATTTT.

This clonotype was picked up a small number of times. V and J are TRBV2 and TRBJ2-2; D is perhaps TRBD1 (6 bases). The CDR3 length is 13 residues. Germline V gene lookup returns CDR1 SNHLY and CDR2 FYNNEI. V lost 8 bases to trimming and J lost 6 bases, with 13 bases between them. CDR3 coding DNA: TGTGCCAGCCACGGGTACAGGGCCGGGGAGCTGTTTTTT. As protein: CASHGYRAGELFF.

Ten or more counts support this clonotype. This chain links TRBV12-3 or TRBV12-4 with TRBJ2-5; D gene ambiguous. CDR3 length equals 14 residues. V was trimmed by 4 bases and J by 2 bases, leaving 11 bases between them. DNA for the CDR3: TGTGCCAGCAGTTCCTTGAACAGACAAGAGACCCAGTACTTC. Translation gives CASSSLNRQETQYF.

This clonotype was counted only a few times. Written as DNA, the CDR3 is TGCAGCGTTGATATAAGGGAACGAAACTATGGCTACACCTTC. It is translated as CSVDIRERNYGYTF. The chain is built from TRBV29-1 and TRBJ1-2; D is undetermined. V shed 3 bases and J shed 2 bases, with 13 bases lying between them. The germline V gene encodes CDR1 SQVTM and CDR2 ANQGSEA. The CDR3 is made up of 14 amino acids. The whole variable domain, remainder taken from reference TRBV29-1 and TRBJ1-2, is SAVISQKPSRDICQRGTSLTIQCQVDSQVTMMFWYRQQPGQSLTLIATANQGSEATYESGFVIDKFPISRPNLTFSTLTVSNMSPEDSSIYLCSVDIRERNYGYTFGSGTRLTVV.

The chain combines TRBV5-1 with TRBJ2-6; no clear D gene. V lost 4 bases and J lost 4, with 6 bases in between. The CDR3 has 13 amino acids. Germline CDR1 SGHRS, CDR2 YFSETQ. CDR3 protein: CASSVAGANVLTF. The CDR3 bases are TGCGCCAGCAGCGTGGCGGGGGCCAACGTCCTGACTTTC.

This clonotype was recorded many times. This chain joins TRBV7-9 and TRBJ2-3, with 15 bases identical to TRBD2. The CDR3 covers 18 residues. The trim removed 5 bases at V and 0 bases at J, leaving 6 bases unmatched. The germline gives CDR1 SEHNR, CDR2 FQNEAQ (reference sequence). The CDR3 nucleotides are TGTGCCAGCAGCCGGGGACTAGCGGGGGGCCTAAGCACAGATACGCAGTATTTT. Translated, it gives CASSRGLAGGLSTDTQYF.